This T cell receptor beta chain comes out of a study of CD8+ T cells in alopecia areata. V shed 6 bases and J shed 1 base, with 15 bases lying between them. CDR1 and CDR2 (germline): SQVTM, ANQGSEA. This CDR3 spans 14 amino acids. Study outcomes and limitations: Patients shared TCRs less clearly than mice did, possibly owing to HLA. Persistence in scalp and blood during tofacitinib was observed for many expanded lesional clones.

Treatment described: oral pan-JAK inhibitor, 5-10 mg twice daily. Comment on this clone: Its target is unknown.

Extraction of RNA preceded its reverse transcription into cDNA, which served as the sequencing template. Clones were sequenced by immunoSEQ multiplex PCR, and TCRdb holds only the in-frame ones, with some missing. The table shows under 250,000 clones, with less than 75% occurring only once. The sequencing used CD4+ T cells sorted from blood, collected at week 4, from a patient treated with tofacitinib. The chain carries TRBV29-1 and TRBJ1-1; possibly TRBD1 for D (5 bases). The origin of this receptor is a human donor with alopecia areata. Here the CDR3 reads CSVPIGAGNTEAFF. CDR3 DNA: TGCAGCGTCCCGATCGGGGCAGGGAACACTGAAGCTTTCTTT.